These 31 T cell receptor beta chains share one sample of origin, sequenced in a study of CD8 T cells in Susac syndrome. Reverse transcription used about 0.5 to 1 ug RNA and random hexamers. TCRdb re-called the immunoSEQ multiplex PCR reads through MiXCR, storing one row per CDR3 protein. This sample yields around 190,000 distinct CDR3 sequences, of which about 95% are seen a single time; approximately 0.1% belongs to the top ten. Sequenced input: CD4+ T cells from PBMCs. The receptors were sampled from a human donor in good health.

This clonotype was counted only a few times. V and J are TRBV20-1 and TRBJ1-2; 9 bases are shared with TRBD1. The ends lost 5 bases at V and 5 bases at J; junction bases unmatched: 6. The V gene's germline CDR1 is DFQATT and CDR2 SNEGSKA (reference sequence). The CDR3 is 13 residues long. The DNA of the CDR3 is TGCAGTGCTCGTCCGGGACAGGGATATGGCTACACCTTC. The encoded protein is CSARPGQGYGYTF.

Regarding this clonotype: The junction departs from the called germline gene at one end, perhaps through a read error. V usage is TRBV4-2 and J usage is TRBJ1-3, with D uncertain. The germline CDR1 and CDR2 sequences are LGHNA and YNFKEQ. This CDR3 spans 17 amino acids. The CDR3 coding sequence is TGTGCCAGCAGCCAAGCCCCAGTGACTAACTCTGAAAACACCATATATTTT. Encoded protein: CASSQAPVTNSENTIYF.

This chain uses TRBV19 with TRBJ2-6; 9 nucleotides agree with TRBD1. CDR1 is LNHDA, CDR2 SQIVND, per germline (reference sequence). J gave up 4 bases and V 7 bases, and 8 bases lay outside the gene matches. CDR3 size: 16 residues. This CDR3 reads CASKIQGAQGANVLTF. The CDR3 nucleotides read TGTGCCAGTAAGATACAGGGGGCGCAAGGGGCCAACGTCCTGACTTTC.

The chain carries TRBV5-6 and TRBJ1-1; D gene unclear. The length of the CDR3 is 14 residues. Germline CDR1 reads SGHDT; CDR2 reads YYEEEE. Trimming removed 4 bases from V and 5 bases from J, with 15 bases in between. The CDR3 DNA sequence: TGTGCCAGCAGCCCTGTCCGGGGAAGGACTGAAGCTTTCTTT. It is translated as CASSPVRGRTEAFF.

The genes are TRBV18 and TRBJ2-3; 10 nucleotides align to TRBD1. The J segment lost 0 bases and the V segment lost 3 bases, leaving 3 bases of the junction unmatched. The germline gives CDR1 KGHSH, CDR2 LQKENI. CDR3 length: 16 residues. This CDR3 is CASSPRQGASTDTQYF. Here the CDR3 DNA reads TGTGCCAGCTCACCGCGACAGGGGGCAAGCACAGATACGCAGTATTTT.

This chain uses TRBV20-1 with TRBJ2-7; 11 positions agree with TRBD2. This CDR3 has 14 residues. Germline V gives CDR1 DFQATT, CDR2 SNEGSKA (reference sequence). V gave up 1 base and J gave up 3 bases; unmatched junction bases: 2. DNA for the CDR3: TGCAGTGCTAGAGTCGGGACTAGCGGCTACGAGCAGTACTTC. It is translated as CSARVGTSGYEQYF.

The chain employs TRBV2 and TRBJ1-2; 7 bases map to TRBD1. Germline V lookup: CDR1 SNHLY, CDR2 FYNNEI. With V trimmed by 6 bases and J by 2 bases, 6 bases remained unmatched. The CDR3 length is 14 residues. DNA for the CDR3: TGTGCCAGCAGCCGGACAGGAGCCAACTATGGCTACACCTTC. It specifies CASSRTGANYGYTF.

The gene calls are TRBV4-3 and TRBJ1-5; D uncertain. This CDR3 region has 13 residues. Germline V gene lookup returns CDR1 LGHNA and CDR2 YSLEER. Trimming pared 4 bases from V and 7 bases from J, leaving 11 bases between. CDR3 sequence reads: CASSLEREQPQHF. The CDR3 DNA reads as TGCGCCAGCAGCCTTGAGAGGGAGCAGCCCCAGCATTTT.

This clonotype occurred a few times. CDR3 loop: CASRAITAPYEQYF. In nucleotides, the CDR3 is TGTGCCAGCAGAGCCATCACGGCCCCCTACGAGCAGTACTTC. The rearrangement joins TRBV13 to TRBJ2-7; D unresolved. The V and J ends lost 6 bases and 2 bases respectively, with 14 bases between them. Per the germline V gene, CDR1 is PRHDT and CDR2 is FYEKMQ (reference sequence). The CDR3 runs 14 residues.

J is TRBJ2-7 and V is TRBV29-1; a weak D match, TRBD2 (6 bases). The CDR3 totals 13 residues. Per the germline V gene, CDR1 is SQVTM and CDR2 is ANQGSEA. Trimming stripped 5 bases from V and 5 bases from J, with 16 bases between. CDR3 DNA: TGCAGCGTTACGGTTAGCGGAGGAGACGAGCAGTACTTC. It translates to CSVTVSGGDEQYF.

The rearrangement links TRBV5-4 to TRBJ2-7, with D perhaps matching TRBD1 (6 bases). Germline V CDR1 and CDR2: SGHNT, YYREEE (reference sequence). Trimming left V 2 bases short and J 2 bases short, with 11 bases between. CDR3 length equals 14 residues. The CDR3 DNA reads as TGTGCCAGCAGCTTCCAGGACAGAACCTACGAGCAGTACTTC. This sequence encodes CASSFQDRTYEQYF. The complete variable domain, with remaining parts taken from reference TRBV5-4 and TRBJ2-7, reads ETGVTQSPTHLIKTRGQQVTLRCSSQSGHNTVSWYQQALGQGPQFIFQYYREEENGRGNFPPRFSGLQFPNYSSELNVNALELDDSALYLCASSFQDRTYEQYFGPGTRLTVT.

As DNA, the CDR3 is TGTGCCTGGAACTTGGACAGCAGCTCCTACGAGCAGTACTTC. Translation: CAWNLDSSSYEQYF. The rearrangement uses TRBV30 and TRBJ2-7, with a possible D match to TRBD1 (6 bases). The length of the CDR3 is 14 residues. V dropped 4 bases and J dropped 0 bases, with 13 bases sitting between them. Germline loops: CDR1 GTSNPN, CDR2 SVGIG (reference sequence).

The chain is built from TRBV29-1 and TRBJ1-1, with 10 bases lining up with TRBD1. The CDR3 has 12 amino acids. The germline V gene encodes CDR1 SQVTM and CDR2 ANQGSEA. The V gene end was trimmed by 6 bases and the J gene end by 5 bases; junction bases not matched to a gene: 3. CDR3 amino acids: CSVGTGDTEAFF. CDR3 in DNA: TGCAGCGTCGGGACAGGGGATACTGAAGCTTTCTTT.

The chain combines TRBV30 with TRBJ1-2, with D perhaps matching TRBD1 (5 bases). Germline loops: CDR1 GTSNPN, CDR2 SVGIG (reference sequence). The CDR3 has 13 residues. The ends were cut back, 0 bases at V and 3 bases at J, with 8 bases in the middle. CDR3 sequence (DNA): TGTGCCTGGAGTGTACAGGCAGACTATGGCTACACCTTC. It encodes CAWSVQADYGYTF.

J is TRBJ2-7 and V is TRBV15, with D perhaps TRBD2 (6 bases). Germline CDR1 is LNHNV and CDR2 is YYDKDF (reference sequence). This CDR3 has 15 residues. V shed 0 bases and J shed 5 bases, with 14 bases lying between them. CDR3 sequence (DNA): TGTGCCACCAGCAGAGATGAGGCGGGGCGCCACGAGCAGTACTTC. Its protein product is CATSRDEAGRHEQYF.

This chain links TRBV29-1 with TRBJ2-3, with 7 bases lining up with TRBD1. The CDR3 extends over 14 amino acids. Per germline, CDR1 SQVTM and CDR2 ANQGSEA. V dropped 4 bases and J dropped 2; count of bases not matched to a gene: 6. CDR3 loop: CSVGGQLLTDTQYF. The CDR3 DNA follows: TGCAGCGTTGGGGGACAGCTACTCACAGATACGCAGTATTTT.

This sequence joins TRBV24-1 and TRBJ2-7; D gene uncertain. CDR1 KGHDR and CDR2 SFDVKD come from the germline V gene. V was pared by 3 bases and J by 5 bases, with 10 bases between. This CDR3 spans 13 amino acids. This CDR3 is CATSDDYTDEQYF. The CDR3 DNA reads as TGTGCCACCAGTGATGATTACACGGACGAGCAGTACTTC.

This chain uses TRBV7-2 with TRBJ2-5; D is uncertain. The CDR3 totals 13 residues. The V end was cut by 5 bases, the J end by 3 bases, with 10 bases between. CDR1 is SGHTA and CDR2 is FQGNSA in the germline V gene. The CDR3 nucleotides are TGTGCCAGCAGCCCCCCAGCAGAAGAGACCCAGTACTTC. Its protein is CASSPPAEETQYF.

The J gene is TRBJ1-1, the V gene TRBV7-3; TRBD1 matches 8 bases. The CDR3 covers 14 residues. The germline gives CDR1 SGHTA, CDR2 FQGTGA. V lost 5 bases to trimming and J lost 3 bases; unmatched junction nucleotides: 5. This CDR3 is CASSRGQGYTEAFF. The CDR3, as DNA: TGTGCCAGCAGCCGTGGACAGGGTTACACTGAAGCTTTCTTT.

This chain uses TRBV9 with TRBJ2-1; D unclear. The germline V and J ends were trimmed by 2 bases and 0 bases, with 12 bases remaining between them. Germline CDR1 reads SGDLS; CDR2 reads YYNGEE. The CDR3 has 16 residues. Written as DNA, the CDR3 is TGTGCCAGCAGCGTGTCTACACAGAACTCCTACAATGAGCAGTTCTTC. It translates to CASSVSTQNSYNEQFF.

J is TRBJ1-1 and V is TRBV29-1, with 7 bases lining up with TRBD1. Unmatched junction bases numbered 4, after V lost 6 bases and J lost 0 bases. The CDR3 runs to 13 residues. CDR1 SQVTM and CDR2 ANQGSEA come from the germline V gene. The CDR3 nucleotides are TGCAGCGTGCTACAGGGGCTGAACACTGAAGCTTTCTTT. It specifies CSVLQGLNTEAFF.

The table lists this clonotype with a few counts. This chain uses TRBV29-1 with TRBJ1-5, with D hard to call. V lost 4 bases, J lost 4 bases, and 8 bases lay in between. This CDR3 contains 12 residues. Germline CDR1 SQVTM, CDR2 ANQGSEA. The CDR3 DNA is TGCAGCGTTGTTAGTGGGAATCAGCCCCAGCATTTT. Translating gives CSVVSGNQPQHF.

The chain uses TRBV29-1 and TRBJ1-3; 9 positions agree with TRBD1. J was trimmed by 2 bases and V by 6 bases; bases with no gene match: 5. The CDR3 spans 14 residues. Germline V lookup: CDR1 SQVTM, CDR2 ANQGSEA. CDR3 region: CSVGQGSPGNTIYF. CDR3 in DNA: TGCAGCGTGGGACAGGGAAGTCCTGGAAACACCATATATTTT.

The V call is TRBV23-1, the J call TRBJ1-5; TRBD1 matches at 8 bases. TRBV23-1 is labeled an ORF, and its function is uncertain. This CDR3 has 17 amino acids. Germline trimming cut 4 bases from V and 7 bases from J; bases unmatched to any gene: 15. The CDR3 nucleotides read TGCGCCAGCAGTCCTCTCCCAGGGGGCGTGCAGAAACAGCCCCAGCATTTT. As protein: CASSPLPGGVQKQPQHF.

The chain links TRBV27 to TRBJ2-6; D is possibly TRBD1 (6 bases). V gave up 4 bases and J gave up 1 base, with 14 bases separating them. CDR1 and CDR2 (germline): MNHEY, SMNVEV (reference sequence). This CDR3 has 17 residues. The CDR3 reads CASSSHPGQSGANVLTF. Written as DNA, the CDR3 is TGTGCCAGCAGTTCCCACCCTGGACAGTCTGGGGCCAACGTCCTGACTTTC.

The chain couples TRBV7-3 to TRBJ2-2; D is possibly TRBD1 (5 bases). V lost 5 bases, J lost 3 bases, and 19 bases lay in between. The CDR3 is 17 residues long. CDR1 and CDR2 (germline): SGHTA, FQGTGA. DNA of the CDR3: TGTGCCAGCAGCGATCATCAGGGCTACAGAGACACCGGGGAGCTGTTTTTT. Its protein product is CASSDHQGYRDTGELFF.

This rearrangement joins TRBV30 to TRBJ1-4; D is undetermined. Trimming pared 3 bases from V and 8 bases from J, leaving 10 bases between. The CDR3 runs to 12 residues. Germline CDR1 reads GTSNPN; CDR2 reads SVGIG (reference sequence). The CDR3 loop reads CAWSADAEKLFF. The CDR3 DNA sequence: TGTGCCTGGAGCGCCGACGCCGAAAAACTGTTTTTT.

CDR3 nucleotide sequence: TGTGCCAGCTCTAAGGATGGGGCACCCCAAGAGACCCAGTACTTC. Protein: CASSKDGAPQETQYF. The genes are TRBV7-2 and TRBJ2-5; TRBD1 might be the D (5 bases). Trimming removed 8 bases at V and 1 base at J, with 17 bases between. Germline V CDR1 and CDR2: SGHTA, FQGNSA. The CDR3 contains 15 residues. The variable domain in full, completed from reference TRBV7-2 and TRBJ2-5, reads GAGVSQSPSNKVTEKGKDVELRCDPISGHTALYWYRQSLGQGLEFLIYFQGNSAPDKSGLPSDRFSAERTGGSVSTLTIQRTQQEDSAVYLCASSKDGAPQETQYFGPGTRLLVL.

The chain carries TRBV2 and TRBJ2-3; TRBD2 might be the D (5 bases). The germline V and J ends were trimmed by 5 bases and 5 bases, with 17 bases remaining between them. The CDR3 has 15 amino acids. Germline V lookup: CDR1 SNHLY, CDR2 FYNNEI. The CDR3 spells CASSFGRLAGDTQYF. The DNA for the CDR3 is TGTGCCAGCAGTTTTGGTCGGCTAGCTGGAGATACGCAGTATTTT.

The gene calls are TRBV6-5 and TRBJ1-4; D gene uncertain. The CDR3 runs 13 residues. V was shortened by 2 bases and J by 10 bases, with 11 bases between the two germline ends. Germline values: CDR1 MNHEY, CDR2 SVGAGI. CDR3 nucleotide sequence: TGTGCCAGCAGTTACACCTCAGGTGGAAAACTGTTTTTT. Amino acids: CASSYTSGGKLFF.

This chain uses TRBV7-2 with TRBJ2-4, with D possibly matching TRBD1 (6 bases). In germline, CDR1 is SGHTA, CDR2 FQGNSA. V lost 5 bases and J lost 15, with 17 bases in between. The CDR3 runs to 12 residues. The CDR3 loop is CASSQGPTRGYF. The CDR3 coding sequence is TGTGCCAGCAGCCAGGGGCCTACCCGAGGGTACTTC. The full variable domain, rest sourced from reference TRBV7-2 and TRBJ2-4, is GAGVSQSPSNKVTEKGKDVELRCDPISGHTALYWYRQSLGQGLEFLIYFQGNSAPDKSGLPSDRFSAERTGGSVSTLTIQRTQQEDSAVYLCASSQGPTRGYFGAGTRLSVL.